Listed below are T cell receptor beta chains from one sample, sequenced in a study of PD-L1 blockade in urothelial cancer. Repertoires were generated with immunoSEQ multiplex PCR, while TCRdb's copy carries only in-frame clones and drops some. The sample carries more than 90,000 clones, 83% recorded once. The sample consisted of PBMCs, taken around atezolizumab (anti-PD-L1) treatment. These receptors were taken from a man aged 65 to 79 with urothelial cancer. Both conserved end residues are trimmed from each CDR3. The order of the fields is V gene, CDR3 length, D gene, J gene, CDR3 protein. A D gene is named only where the DNA matches it firmly.

>TRBV19|11|-|TRBJ1-1
ASSMTRYTEAF
>TRBV7-6|12|-|TRBJ2-7
ASSLDSYSYEQY
>TRBV5-6|13|-|TRBJ1-1
ASSLKPSTNTEAF
>TRBV7-9|11|-|TRBJ2-5
ASSLSAVETQY
>TRBV5-4|12|TRBD1|TRBJ2-1
ASSPGTDYNEQF
>TRBV7-9|13|-|TRBJ2-1
ASSLELASYNEQF
>TRBV27|15|-|TRBJ1-5
ASSPWVFGGSNQPQH
>TRBV4-2|13|-|TRBJ2-7
ASSQEGAGSYEQY
>TRBV5-4|13|-|TRBJ1-1
ASSLPDREHTEAF
>TRBV11-3|14|TRBD1|TRBJ1-1
ASSLLPTGINTEAF
>TRBV7-7|13|TRBD1|TRBJ2-7
ASTLSGTGANEQY
>TRBV6-1|14|TRBD1|TRBJ2-3
ASSAGGTSGTDTQY